This T cell receptor beta chain was sequenced in a study of blood T cell repertoires in COVID-19. Turning to the study itself: Both acute and convalescent COVID-19 samples were obtained from the United States, Italy and Spain.

The CDR3 contains 14 residues. The germline gives CDR1 MNHEY, CDR2 SVGAGI. With V trimmed by 7 bases and J by 1 base, 5 bases remained unmatched. Only in-frame clones appear in the TCRdb table, and some are missing; sequencing was by immunoSEQ multiplex PCR. The table has roughly 100,000 clones, about 87% seen once. Sequenced material: peripheral blood. The sequence was obtained from a human donor with COVID-19, enrolled during active disease. The donor label of this sample is uncertain. The chain combines TRBV6-5 with TRBJ2-3, with 7 bases lining up with TRBD1. This CDR3 is CASTLGQGTDTQYF. DNA of the CDR3: TGTGCCAGCACCCTAGGACAGGGCACAGATACGCAGTATTTT.